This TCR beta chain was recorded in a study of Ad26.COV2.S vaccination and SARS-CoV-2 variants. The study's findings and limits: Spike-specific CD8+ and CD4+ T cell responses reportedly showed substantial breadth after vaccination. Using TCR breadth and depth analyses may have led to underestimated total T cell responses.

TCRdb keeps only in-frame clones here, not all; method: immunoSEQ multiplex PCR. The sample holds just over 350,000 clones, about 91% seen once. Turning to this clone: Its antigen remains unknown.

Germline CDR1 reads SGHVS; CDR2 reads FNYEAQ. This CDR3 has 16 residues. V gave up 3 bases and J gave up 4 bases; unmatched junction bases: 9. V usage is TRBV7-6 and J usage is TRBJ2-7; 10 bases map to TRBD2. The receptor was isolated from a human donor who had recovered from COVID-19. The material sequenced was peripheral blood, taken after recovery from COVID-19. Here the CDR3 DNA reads TGTGCCAGCAGCTTGGGGGTAGCGGGGGGCACATACGAGCAGTACTTC. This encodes CASSLGVAGGTYEQYF.